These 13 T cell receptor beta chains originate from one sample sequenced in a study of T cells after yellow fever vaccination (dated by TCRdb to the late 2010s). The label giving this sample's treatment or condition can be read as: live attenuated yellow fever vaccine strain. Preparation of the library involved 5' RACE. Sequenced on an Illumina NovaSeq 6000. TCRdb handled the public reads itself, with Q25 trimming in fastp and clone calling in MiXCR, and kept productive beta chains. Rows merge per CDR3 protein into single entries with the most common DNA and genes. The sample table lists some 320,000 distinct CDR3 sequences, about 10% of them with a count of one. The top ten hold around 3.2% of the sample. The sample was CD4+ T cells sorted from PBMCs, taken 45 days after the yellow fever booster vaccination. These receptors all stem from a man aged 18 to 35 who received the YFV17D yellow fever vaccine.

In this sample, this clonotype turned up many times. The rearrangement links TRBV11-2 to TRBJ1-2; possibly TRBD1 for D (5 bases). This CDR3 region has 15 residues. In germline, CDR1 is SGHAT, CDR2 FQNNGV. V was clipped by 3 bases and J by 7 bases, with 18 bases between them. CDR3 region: CASSLGRLYGGGYTF. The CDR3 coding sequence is TGTGCCAGCAGCTTGGGACGGCTCTATGGTGGTGGCTACACCTTC.

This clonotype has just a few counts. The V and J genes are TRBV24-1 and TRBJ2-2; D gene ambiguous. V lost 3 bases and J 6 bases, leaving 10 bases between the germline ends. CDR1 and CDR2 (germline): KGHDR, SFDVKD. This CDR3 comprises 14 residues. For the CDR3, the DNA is TGTGCCACCAGTGATCCCTTCCCGCCCGGGGAGCTGTTTTTT. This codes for CATSDPFPPGELFF.

This CDR3 reads CASSSPGRGQETQYF. The CDR3 coding sequence is TGTGCCAGTAGTTCCCCGGGGAGGGGTCAAGAGACCCAGTACTTC. The chain carries TRBV19 and TRBJ2-5; 7 bases are shared with TRBD2. Unmatched junction bases numbered 8, after V lost 5 bases and J lost 2 bases. Germline-derived CDR1 and CDR2 are LNHDA and SQIVND (reference sequence). CDR3 size: 15 residues.

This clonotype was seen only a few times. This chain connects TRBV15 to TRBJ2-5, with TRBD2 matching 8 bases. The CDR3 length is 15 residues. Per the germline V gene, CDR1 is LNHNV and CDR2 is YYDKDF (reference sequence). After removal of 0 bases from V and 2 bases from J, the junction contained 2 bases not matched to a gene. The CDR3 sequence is CATSRDRGGQETQYF. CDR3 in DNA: TGTGCCACCAGCAGAGATCGGGGGGGGCAAGAGACCCAGTACTTC.

The CDR3 spells CASRPSGGPYGYTF. CDR3 bases: TGTGCCAGTAGACCCTCCGGGGGGCCCTATGGCTACACCTTC. The chain links TRBV19 to TRBJ1-2, with a tentative D call TRBD1 (6 bases). The CDR3 runs to 14 residues. Between the trimmed V and J ends, which lost 6 bases and 4 bases, there was a span of 15 bases. Germline CDR1 LNHDA, CDR2 SQIVND (reference sequence).

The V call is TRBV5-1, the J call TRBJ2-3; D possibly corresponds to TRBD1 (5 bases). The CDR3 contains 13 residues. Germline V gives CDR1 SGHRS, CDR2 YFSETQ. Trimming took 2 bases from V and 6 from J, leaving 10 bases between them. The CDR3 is CASSFTGHDTQYF. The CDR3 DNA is TGCGCCAGCAGCTTTACCGGACATGATACGCAGTATTTT.

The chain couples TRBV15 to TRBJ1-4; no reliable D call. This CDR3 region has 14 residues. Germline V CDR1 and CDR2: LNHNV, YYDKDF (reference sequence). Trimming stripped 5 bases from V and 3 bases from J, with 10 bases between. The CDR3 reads CATSDRGANEKLFF. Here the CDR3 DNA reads TGTGCCACCAGCGATCGTGGGGCTAATGAAAAACTGTTTTTT.

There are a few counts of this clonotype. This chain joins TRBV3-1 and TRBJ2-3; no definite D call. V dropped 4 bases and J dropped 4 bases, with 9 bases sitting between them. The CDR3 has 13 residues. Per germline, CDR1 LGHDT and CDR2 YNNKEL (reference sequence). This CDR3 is CASSRPRADTQYF. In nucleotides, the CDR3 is TGTGCCAGCAGCCGACCACGCGCAGATACGCAGTATTTT.

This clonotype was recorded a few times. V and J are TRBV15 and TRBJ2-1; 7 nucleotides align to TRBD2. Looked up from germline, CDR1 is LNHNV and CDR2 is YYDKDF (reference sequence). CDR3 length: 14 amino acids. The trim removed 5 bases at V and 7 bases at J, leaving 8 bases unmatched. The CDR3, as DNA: TGTGCCACCAGCCCCCGACTAGCAGGAAATGAGCAGTTCTTC. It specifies CATSPRLAGNEQFF.

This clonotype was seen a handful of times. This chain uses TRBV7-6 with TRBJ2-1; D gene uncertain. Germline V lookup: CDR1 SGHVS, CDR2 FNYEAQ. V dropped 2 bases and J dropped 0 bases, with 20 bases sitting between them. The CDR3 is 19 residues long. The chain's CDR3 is CASSLPLGSVGSSYNEQFF. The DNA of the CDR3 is TGTGCCAGCAGCTTACCATTGGGAAGCGTCGGTAGCTCCTACAATGAGCAGTTCTTC.

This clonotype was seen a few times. The CDR3 protein is CASSLRYRGDEQYF. CDR3 in DNA: TGTGCCAGCAGTTTACGGTACAGGGGCGACGAGCAGTACTTC. The chain combines TRBV12-3 or TRBV12-4 with TRBJ2-7; 7 nucleotides align to TRBD1. This CDR3 region has 14 residues. V lost 2 bases to trimming and J lost 5 bases; unmatched junction nucleotides: 6.

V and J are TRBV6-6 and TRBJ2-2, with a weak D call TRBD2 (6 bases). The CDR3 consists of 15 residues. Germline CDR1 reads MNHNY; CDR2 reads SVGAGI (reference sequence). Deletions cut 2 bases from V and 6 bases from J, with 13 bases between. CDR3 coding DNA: TGTGCCAGCAGTTACCTGGCCCCGGGGGCCGGGGAGCTGTTTTTT. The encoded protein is CASSYLAPGAGELFF.

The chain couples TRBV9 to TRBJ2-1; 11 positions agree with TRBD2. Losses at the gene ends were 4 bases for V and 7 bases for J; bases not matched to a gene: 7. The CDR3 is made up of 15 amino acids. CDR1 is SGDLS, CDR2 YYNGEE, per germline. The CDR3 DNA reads TGTGCCAGCAGCCCCCGACTAGCGGGGAGGAATGAGCAGTTCTTC. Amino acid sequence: CASSPRLAGRNEQFF.